This note documents a single T cell receptor beta chain sequence. Measured with immunoSEQ multiplex PCR; TCRdb has only the in-frame clones, and not every one. The table records about 120,000 clones, about 83% of them present only once. Self-reported history from a screening survey and questionnaire set each donor's cohort. The entry originates in a study of blood T cell repertoires in COVID-19. The specimen was PBMCs or T cells enriched from blood (not recorded which). The origin of this receptor is a woman aged 25 to 39 who had recovered from COVID-19.

CDR3 in amino acids: CASSRAFGTARYEQYF. In DNA, the CDR3 is TGTGCCAGCAGCCGCGCCTTCGGGACAGCCCGTTACGAGCAGTACTTC. This chain links TRBV11-2 with TRBJ2-7, with 7 bases identical to TRBD1. The CDR3 has 16 amino acids. Germline V gives CDR1 SGHAT, CDR2 FQNNGV. V lost 5 bases and J lost 4; bases outside the gene matches: 14.